The 15 T cell receptor beta chains in this list originate from one sample, sequenced in a study of T cell responses to AZD1222 COVID-19 vaccine. Assay used: immunoSEQ multiplex PCR; TCRdb lists only in-frame clones, some missing. The sample contains about 99,000 clones, roughly 91% of which appear only once. The material was peripheral blood, obtained on day 0 of AZD1222 vaccination. The receptors stem from an adult in good health.

The sample holds a few counts of this clone. The genes are TRBV10-3 and TRBJ1-1, with D possibly TRBD1 on 5 matching bases. The length of the CDR3 is 14 residues. V lost 0 bases, J lost 1 base, and 6 bases lay in between. CDR1 is ENHRY and CDR2 is SYGVKD in the germline V gene. For the CDR3, the DNA is TGTGCCATCAGTGAGTCTGGGGGGAACACTGAAGCTTTCTTT. Translated, it gives CAISESGGNTEAFF.

V is TRBV6-2 or TRBV6-3 and J is TRBJ1-4; no reliable D call. Germline CDR1 and CDR2: MNHEY and SVGEGT. V lost 2 bases to trimming and J lost 5 bases, with 12 bases between them. This CDR3 comprises 15 residues. The CDR3 DNA sequence: TGTGCCAGCAGTTACGGTCGAGCTATCAATGAAAAACTGTTTTTT. Translation: CASSYGRAINEKLFF.

The chain combines TRBV5-1 with TRBJ2-1; TRBD2 is a possible D gene (5 bases). CDR3 length: 15 amino acids. Deletions cut 0 bases from V and 8 bases from J, with 15 bases between. Germline V gene sequence: CDR1 SGHRS, CDR2 YFSETQ. Written as DNA, the CDR3 is TGCGCCAGCAGCTTGGGCGCTAGCCGGCAGGATGAGCAGTTCTTC. Translated, it gives CASSLGASRQDEQFF.

This rearrangement joins TRBV5-1 to TRBJ2-7, with TRBD2 as a possible D gene (5 bases). CDR1 SGHRS and CDR2 YFSETQ come from the germline V gene. The CDR3 totals 17 residues. Trimming left V 0 bases short and J 5 bases short, with 21 bases between. The CDR3 protein is CASSLAGLLQPSDEQYF. CDR3 nucleotides: TGCGCCAGCAGCTTGGCCGGACTGTTACAGCCCAGTGACGAGCAGTACTTC.

The J gene is TRBJ1-2, the V gene TRBV9; tentatively, D is TRBD1 (5 bases). The V end was cut by 0 bases, the J end by 7 bases, with 13 bases between. CDR3 size: 14 residues. CDR1 is SGDLS and CDR2 is YYNGEE in the germline V gene. The CDR3 loop is CASSVGVGVGGYTF. In DNA, the CDR3 is TGTGCCAGCAGCGTAGGGGTAGGGGTCGGTGGCTACACCTTC.

This chain links TRBV6-5 with TRBJ1-1; no definite D call. The V and J ends lost 0 bases and 4 bases respectively, with 12 bases between them. The CDR3 is made up of 15 amino acids. Germline-derived CDR1 and CDR2 are MNHEY and SVGAGI. As DNA, the CDR3 is TGTGCCAGCAGTTACTCGGGTTGGCGGGCCACTGAAGCTTTCTTT. The encoded protein is CASSYSGWRATEAFF.

V gene TRBV3-1 (or the pseudogene TRBV3-2) combines with J gene TRBJ2-7; no clear D gene. The germline V and J ends were trimmed by 1 base and 3 bases, with 13 bases remaining between them. The CDR3 runs to 15 residues. Germline-derived CDR1 and CDR2 are LGHDT and YNNKEL (reference sequence). DNA for the CDR3: TGTGCCAGCAGCCAAGCCAGGCAAGCAATCTACGAGCAGTACTTC. It codes for CASSQARQAIYEQYF.

J is TRBJ1-4 and V is TRBV6-1; no reliable D call. From germline, CDR1 is MNHNS and CDR2 SASEGT. The CDR3 length is 15 residues. The V end lost 2 bases, the J end lost 5 bases, and 12 bases lay between the germline ends. The CDR3 nucleotides read TGTGCCAGCAGTGAATCGGTGACACCGAATGAAAAACTGTTTTTT. Its translation: CASSESVTPNEKLFF.

The chain recombines TRBV30 with TRBJ1-1, with a possible D match to TRBD1 (6 bases). The CDR3 runs to 13 residues. Germline V lookup: CDR1 GTSNPN, CDR2 SVGIG (reference sequence). The V and J ends lost 0 bases and 4 bases respectively, with 9 bases between them. CDR3 bases: TGTGCCTGGAGTGTGGAGGGGGGCACTGAAGCTTTCTTT. Amino acids: CAWSVEGGTEAFF.

This clone occurred a few times. The chain employs TRBV7-6 and TRBJ2-1, with D perhaps matching TRBD2 (6 bases). The germline CDR1 and CDR2 sequences are SGHVS and FNYEAQ. This CDR3 spans 13 amino acids. Trimming pared 3 bases from V and 4 bases from J, leaving 7 bases between. The CDR3 coding sequence is TGTGCCAGCAGCTTTGCGGGATACAATGAGCAGTTCTTC. Its translation is CASSFAGYNEQFF.

V gene TRBV19 combines with J gene TRBJ2-1; possibly TRBD1 or TRBD2 for D (5 bases each). Germline V gene lookup returns CDR1 LNHDA and CDR2 SQIVND (reference sequence). Trimming took off 6 bases at V and 3 bases at J, with 15 bases between the two ends. The CDR3 has 15 residues. CDR3 loop: CASSLLGTNYNEQFF. Written as DNA, the CDR3 is TGTGCCAGTAGCCTTCTGGGGACCAACTACAATGAGCAGTTCTTC. Based on the CDR3 plus reference TRBV19 and TRBJ2-1, the full variable domain is DGGITQSPKYLFRKEGQNVTLSCEQNLNHDAMYWYRQDPGQGLRLIYYSQIVNDFQKGDIAEGYSVSREKKESFPLTVTSAQKNPTAFYLCASSLLGTNYNEQFFGPGTRLTVL.

The chain joins TRBV7-8 to TRBJ2-2; D uncertain. The ends were cut back, 5 bases at V and 5 bases at J, with 15 bases in the middle. Per germline, CDR1 SGHVS and CDR2 FQNEAQ. The CDR3 sequence is 15 residues long. The CDR3, as DNA: TGTGCCAGCAGCCCCTGGGCAGAGAGAACCGGGGAGCTGTTTTTT. This encodes CASSPWAERTGELFF. The variable domain in full, with the rest retrieved from reference TRBV7-8 and TRBJ2-2, is GAGVSQSPRYKVAKRGQDVALRCDPISGHVSLFWYQQALGQGPEFLTYFQNEAQLDKSGLPSDRFFAERPEGSVSTLKIQRTQQEDSAVYLCASSPWAERTGELFFGEGSRLTVL.

In its sample, this clone was seen once. The chain uses TRBV27 and TRBJ2-7; possibly TRBD1 or TRBD2 for D (5 bases each). The CDR3 spans 14 residues. The V end was cut by 5 bases, the J end by 2 bases, with 13 bases between. Germline V gene sequence: CDR1 MNHEY, CDR2 SMNVEV (reference sequence). DNA of the CDR3: TGTGCCAGCAGTAACCGGGACGGAGCCTACGAGCAGTACTTC. Translated, it gives CASSNRDGAYEQYF.

A note on this clone: A read error may account for a junction end that differs from germline. The CDR3 DNA sequence: TGTGCCAGCAGGGAAGGGGAACTGGGGGAAAAACTGTTTTTT. Protein product: CASREGELGEKLFF. The gene calls are TRBV2 and TRBJ1-4; TRBD1 is a possible D gene (5 bases). From germline, CDR1 is SNHLY and CDR2 FYNNEI. This CDR3 has 14 amino acids.

This chain uses TRBV27 with TRBJ2-2, with no clear D. The germline CDR1 and CDR2 sequences are MNHEY and SMNVEV (reference sequence). V lost 4 bases and J 4 bases, leaving 16 bases between the germline ends. This CDR3 comprises 16 residues. CDR3 in DNA: TGTGCCAGCAGTTCGCTAGAACGTCGGAGCACCGGGGAGCTGTTTTTT. Residues: CASSSLERRSTGELFF.